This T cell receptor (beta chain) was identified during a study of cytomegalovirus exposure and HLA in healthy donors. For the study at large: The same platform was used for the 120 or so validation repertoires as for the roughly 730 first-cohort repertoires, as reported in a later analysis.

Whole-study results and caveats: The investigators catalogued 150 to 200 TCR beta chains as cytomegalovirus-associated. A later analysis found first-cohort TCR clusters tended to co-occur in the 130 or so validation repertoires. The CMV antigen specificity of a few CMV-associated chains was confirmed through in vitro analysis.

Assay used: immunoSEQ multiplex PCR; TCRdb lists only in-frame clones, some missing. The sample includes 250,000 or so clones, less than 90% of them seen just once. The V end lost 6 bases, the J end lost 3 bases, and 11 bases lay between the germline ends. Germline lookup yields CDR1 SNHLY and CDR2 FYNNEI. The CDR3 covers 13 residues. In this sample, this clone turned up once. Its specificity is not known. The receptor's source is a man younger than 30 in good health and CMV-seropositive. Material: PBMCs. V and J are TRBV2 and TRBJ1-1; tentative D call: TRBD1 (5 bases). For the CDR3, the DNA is TGTGCCAGCAGCTACAGGAAAGACACTGAAGCTTTCTTT. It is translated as CASSYRKDTEAFF.